Reported below is one T cell receptor beta chain. Antigen: not known. This sample is part of a study of T cell responses to AZD1222 COVID-19 vaccine. General study results and limits: Most donors were white British, females outnumbered males, and clonal diversity was possibly underestimated. With dominance at 160-218 and 743-854, vaccine-associated CD4 TCRs spanned spike.

TCRdb keeps only in-frame clones here, not all; method: immunoSEQ multiplex PCR. The sample lists some 74,000 clones; around 90% were seen once. V was pared by 5 bases and J by 5 bases, with 8 bases of the junction left unmatched. CDR1 and CDR2 from the germline V gene are KGHSH and LQKENI. This CDR3 spans 15 amino acids. Here the sequenced sample was peripheral blood, taken 28 days after the second AZD1222 dose. This receptor was obtained from an adult who received the AZD1222 COVID-19 vaccine. V gene TRBV18 combines with J gene TRBJ2-5, with 10 bases that match TRBD2. CDR3 sequence: CASSSTSGVGETQYF. In nucleotides, the CDR3 is TGTGCCAGCTCATCCACTAGCGGGGTCGGGGAGACCCAGTACTTC.